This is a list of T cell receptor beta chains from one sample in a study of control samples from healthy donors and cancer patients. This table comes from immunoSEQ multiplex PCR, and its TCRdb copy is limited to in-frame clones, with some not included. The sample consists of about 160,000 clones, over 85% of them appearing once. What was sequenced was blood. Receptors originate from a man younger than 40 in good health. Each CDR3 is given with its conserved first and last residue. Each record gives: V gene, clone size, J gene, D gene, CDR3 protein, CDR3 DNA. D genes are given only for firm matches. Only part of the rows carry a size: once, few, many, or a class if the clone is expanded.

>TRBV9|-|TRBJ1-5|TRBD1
CASSGTGSQPQHF
TGTGCCAGCAGCGGGACAGGGAGTCAGCCCCAGCATTTT
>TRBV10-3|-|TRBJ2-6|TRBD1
CAISELGQGVGANVLTF
TGTGCCATCAGTGAGTTGGGACAGGGGGTTGGGGCCAACGTCCTGACTTTC
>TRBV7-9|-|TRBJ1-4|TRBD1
CASSLSAGQRNEKLFF
TGTGCCAGCAGCCTATCCGCGGGACAGAGGAATGAAAAACTGTTTTTT
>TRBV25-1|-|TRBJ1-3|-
CASTYEASGNTIYF
TGTGCCAGCACCTACGAGGCCTCTGGAAACACCATATATTTT
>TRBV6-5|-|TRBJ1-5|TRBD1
CASSPTGVNQPQHF
TGTGCCAGCAGCCCGACAGGGGTTAATCAGCCCCAGCATTTT
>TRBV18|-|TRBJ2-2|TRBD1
CASSMTGDNTGELFF
TGTGCCAGCTCAATGACAGGGGACAACACCGGGGAGCTGTTTTTT
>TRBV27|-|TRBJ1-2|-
CASSSSGTYYGYTF
TGTGCCAGCAGTTCGTCAGGGACTTACTATGGCTACACCTTC
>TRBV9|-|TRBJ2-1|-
CASSMDSSSYNEQFF
TGTGCCAGCAGCATGGATTCTAGCTCTTACAATGAGCAGTTCTTC
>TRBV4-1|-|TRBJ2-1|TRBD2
CASSVGTSGYNEQFF
TGCGCCAGCAGCGTCGGGACTAGCGGTTACAATGAGCAGTTCTTC
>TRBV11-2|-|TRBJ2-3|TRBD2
CASSSLAGVGTDTQYF
TGTGCCAGCAGCTCCCTAGCGGGGGTAGGCACAGATACGCAGTATTTT
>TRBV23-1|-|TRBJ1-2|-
CASSQSHPGGGYTF
TGCGCCAGCAGTCAATCCCATCCGGGTGGGGGCTACACCTTC
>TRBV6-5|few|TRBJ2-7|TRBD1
CASSYSISGQSYEQYF
TGTGCCAGCAGTTACTCGATCTCGGGACAGAGCTACGAGCAGTACTTC
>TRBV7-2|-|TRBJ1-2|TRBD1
CASSLVGQAQMRGYTF
TGTGCCAGCAGCTTAGTAGGACAGGCTCAAATGAGGGGCTACACCTTC
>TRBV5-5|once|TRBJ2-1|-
CASSLYVGNEQFF
TGTGCCAGCAGCTTGTATGTAGGGAATGAGCAGTTCTTC
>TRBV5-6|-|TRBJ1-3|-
CASSLEGNTIYF
TGTGCCAGCAGCTTGGAAGGAAACACCATATATTTT
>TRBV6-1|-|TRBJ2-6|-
CASSEIEPGANVLTF
TGTGCCAGCAGTGAAATCGAGCCTGGGGCCAACGTCCTGACTTTC
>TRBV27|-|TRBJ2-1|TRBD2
CASSKDRRPPGGANEQFF
TGTGCCAGCAGTAAGGACCGGAGGCCTCCGGGAGGGGCGAATGAGCAGTTCTTC
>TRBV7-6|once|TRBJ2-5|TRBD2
CASRPTPPVALAGEEQETQYF
TGTGCCAGCAGGCCCACCCCCCCAGTCGCACTAGCGGGAGAGGAGCAAGAGACCCAGTACTTC
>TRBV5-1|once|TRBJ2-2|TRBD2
CASSLGGRALGTGELFF
TGCGCCAGCAGCTTGGGCGGGAGGGCCCTCGGGACCGGGGAGCTGTTTTTT
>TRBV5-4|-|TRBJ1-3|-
CASSETRSSGNTIYF
TGTGCCAGCAGCGAAACACGCTCCTCTGGAAACACCATATATTTT
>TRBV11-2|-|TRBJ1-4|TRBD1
CASSLGAGGIEKLFF
TGTGCCAGCAGCTTAGGCGCAGGGGGGATTGAAAAACTGTTTTTT
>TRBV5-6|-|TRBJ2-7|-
CASSYQSSSYEQYF
TGTGCCAGCAGCTACCAATCGAGCTCCTACGAGCAGTACTTC
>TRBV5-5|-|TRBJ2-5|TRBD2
CASNIGLAGGPIETQYF
TGTGCCAGCAACATCGGGCTAGCGGGAGGGCCTATAGAGACCCAGTACTTC
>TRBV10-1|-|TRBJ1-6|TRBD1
CASRGDRVYSPLHF
TGCGCCAGCAGGGGGGACAGGGTGTATTCACCCCTCCACTTT
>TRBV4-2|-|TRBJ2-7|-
CASSQGQEGGYEQYF
TGTGCCAGCAGCCAAGGTCAAGAAGGGGGCTACGAGCAGTACTTC
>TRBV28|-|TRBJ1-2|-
CASSLGDGYTF
TGTGCCAGCAGTTTAGGGGATGGCTACACCTTC
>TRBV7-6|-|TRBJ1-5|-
CASSQSLSIFGSNQPQHF
TGTGCCAGCAGTCAATCGTTGTCAATCTTTGGTAGCAATCAGCCCCAGCATTTT
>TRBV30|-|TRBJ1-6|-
CAWSVGPYSAPLHF
TGTGCCTGGAGTGTAGGGCCCTATTCAGCACCCCTCCACTTT
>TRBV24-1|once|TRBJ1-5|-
CATSGSGRNQPQHF
TGTGCCACCTCCGGGTCCGGGAGAAATCAGCCCCAGCATTTT
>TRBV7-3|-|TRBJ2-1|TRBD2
CASSFRTSGRKFF
TGTGCCAGCAGCTTTCGGACTAGCGGTAGGAAGTTCTTC
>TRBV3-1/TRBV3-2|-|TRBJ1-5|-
CASSQDENQPQHF
TGTGCCAGCAGCCAAGATGAGAATCAGCCCCAGCATTTT
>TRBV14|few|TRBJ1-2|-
CASSRRDGSLGYTF
TGTGCCAGCAGCCGGCGGGACGGGAGTTTGGGCTACACCTTC
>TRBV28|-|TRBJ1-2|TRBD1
CASSLGARGLNYGYTF
TGTGCCAGCAGTTTAGGTGCCAGGGGGCTAAACTATGGCTACACCTTC
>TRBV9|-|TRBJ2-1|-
CASSVSTHLSNEQFF
TGTGCCAGCAGCGTATCTACTCACCTTTCGAATGAGCAGTTCTTC
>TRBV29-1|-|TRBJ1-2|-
CSVDMGGYTF
TGCAGCGTCGATATGGGGGGCTACACCTTC
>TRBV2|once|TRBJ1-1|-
CASSLTVNTEAFF
TGTGCCAGCAGCTTGACAGTGAACACTGAAGCTTTCTTT
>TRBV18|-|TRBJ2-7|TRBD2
CASSRPSGGSYEQYF
TGTGCCAGCTCACGACCTAGCGGGGGCTCCTACGAGCAGTACTTC
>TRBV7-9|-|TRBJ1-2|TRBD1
CASSRDSLGGYTF
TGTGCCAGCAGCCGGGACAGCTTGGGGGGCTACACCTTC
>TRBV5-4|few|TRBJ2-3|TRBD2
CASSLATGGPDTQYF
TGTGCCAGCAGCTTGGCCACGGGGGGACCAGATACGCAGTATTTT
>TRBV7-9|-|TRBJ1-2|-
CASSLSGGVNYGYTF
TGTGCCAGCAGCCTATCCGGTGGGGTGAACTATGGCTACACCTTC
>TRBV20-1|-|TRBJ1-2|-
CSASNGGGYTF
TGCAGTGCTAGCAACGGCGGGGGCTACACCTTC
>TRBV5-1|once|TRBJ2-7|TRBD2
CASSRDYQGEQYF
TGCGCCAGCAGCCGGGACTACCAAGGAGAGCAGTACTTC
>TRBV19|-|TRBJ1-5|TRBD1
CASSRQGDQPQHF
TGTGCCAGTAGTAGGCAGGGGGACCAGCCCCAGCATTTT
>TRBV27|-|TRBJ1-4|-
CASSLHGSTNEKLFF
TGTGCCAGCAGTCTCCACGGCAGCACTAATGAAAAACTGTTTTTT
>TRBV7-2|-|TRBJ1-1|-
CASSRGDPEAFF
TGTGCCAGCTCAAGGGGGGACCCTGAAGCTTTCTTT
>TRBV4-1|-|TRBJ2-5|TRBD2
CASSQDLAVRQETQYF
TGCGCCAGCAGCCAAGATCTAGCGGTAAGGCAAGAGACCCAGTACTTC
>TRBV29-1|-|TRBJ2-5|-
CSIRQVGETQYF
TGCAGCATCAGACAGGTCGGAGAGACCCAGTACTTC
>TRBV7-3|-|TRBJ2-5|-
CASSHWGETQYF
TGTGCCAGCAGCCATTGGGGGGAGACCCAGTACTTC
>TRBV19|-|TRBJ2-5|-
CASSIPGLGETQYF
TGTGCCAGTAGTATACCAGGGCTCGGGGAGACCCAGTACTTC
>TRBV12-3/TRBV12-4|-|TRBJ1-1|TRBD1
CASRRDSHPAFF
TGTGCCAGCAGGAGGGACAGCCATCCAGCTTTCTTT
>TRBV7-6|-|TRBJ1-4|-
CASSLETATNEKLFF
TGTGCCAGCAGCTTAGAAACTGCAACTAATGAAAAACTGTTTTTT
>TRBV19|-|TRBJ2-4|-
CASWSVAKNIQYF
TGTGCCAGTTGGAGTGTAGCCAAAAACATTCAGTACTTC
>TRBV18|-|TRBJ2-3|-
CASSPDGGTQYF
TGTGCCAGCTCGCCGGACGGAGGTACGCAGTATTTT